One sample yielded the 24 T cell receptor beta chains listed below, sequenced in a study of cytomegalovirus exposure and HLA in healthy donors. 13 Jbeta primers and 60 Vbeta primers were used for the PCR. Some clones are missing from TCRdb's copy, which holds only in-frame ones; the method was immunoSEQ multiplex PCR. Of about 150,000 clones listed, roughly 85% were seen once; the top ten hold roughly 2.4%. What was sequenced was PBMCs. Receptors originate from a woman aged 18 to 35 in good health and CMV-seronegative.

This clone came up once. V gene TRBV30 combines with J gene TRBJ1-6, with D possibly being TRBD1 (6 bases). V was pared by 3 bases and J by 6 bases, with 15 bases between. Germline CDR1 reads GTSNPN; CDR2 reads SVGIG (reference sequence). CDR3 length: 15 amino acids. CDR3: CAWREKGQSNSPLHF. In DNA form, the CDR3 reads TGTGCCTGGAGGGAAAAAGGACAGTCTAATTCACCCCTCCACTTT.

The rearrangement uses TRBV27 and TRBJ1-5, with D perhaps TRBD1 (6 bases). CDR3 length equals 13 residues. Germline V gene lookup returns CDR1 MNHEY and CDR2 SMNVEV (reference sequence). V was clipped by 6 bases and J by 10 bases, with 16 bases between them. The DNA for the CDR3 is TGTGCCAGCAGGTCGGGGGGGCTCGGTCCCCAGCATTTT. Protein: CASRSGGLGPQHF.

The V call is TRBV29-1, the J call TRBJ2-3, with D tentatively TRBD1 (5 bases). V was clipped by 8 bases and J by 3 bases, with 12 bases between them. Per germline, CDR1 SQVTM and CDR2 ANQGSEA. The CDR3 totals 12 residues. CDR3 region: CSTRKGTDTQYF. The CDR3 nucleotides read TGCAGCACCAGGAAGGGGACAGATACGCAGTATTTT.

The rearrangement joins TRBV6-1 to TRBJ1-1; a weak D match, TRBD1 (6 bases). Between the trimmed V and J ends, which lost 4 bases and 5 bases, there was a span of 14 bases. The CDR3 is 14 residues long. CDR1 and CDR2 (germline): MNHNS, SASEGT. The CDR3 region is CASSATGPGTEAFF. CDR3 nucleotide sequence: TGTGCCAGCAGTGCGACAGGCCCGGGGACTGAAGCTTTCTTT.

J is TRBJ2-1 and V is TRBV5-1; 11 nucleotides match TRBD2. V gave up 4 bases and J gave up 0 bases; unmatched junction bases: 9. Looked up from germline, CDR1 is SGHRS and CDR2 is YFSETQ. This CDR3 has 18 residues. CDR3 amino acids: CASSQSSGGLSSYNEQFF. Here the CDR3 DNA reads TGCGCCAGCAGCCAGTCTAGCGGGGGGCTGAGCTCCTACAATGAGCAGTTCTTC.

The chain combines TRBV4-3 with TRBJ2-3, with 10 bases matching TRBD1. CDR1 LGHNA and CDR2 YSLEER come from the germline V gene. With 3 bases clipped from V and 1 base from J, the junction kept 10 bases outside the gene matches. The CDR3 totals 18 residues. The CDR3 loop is CASSHALGTGDGTDTQYF. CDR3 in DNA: TGCGCCAGCAGCCACGCCCTTGGGACAGGGGACGGCACAGATACGCAGTATTTT.

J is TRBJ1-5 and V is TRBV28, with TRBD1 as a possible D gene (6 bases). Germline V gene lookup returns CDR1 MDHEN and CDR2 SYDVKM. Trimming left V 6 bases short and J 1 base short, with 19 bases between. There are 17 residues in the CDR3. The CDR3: CASSSSRTARSNQPQHF. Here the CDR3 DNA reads TGTGCCAGCAGCTCATCTCGGACAGCAAGAAGCAATCAGCCCCAGCATTTT.

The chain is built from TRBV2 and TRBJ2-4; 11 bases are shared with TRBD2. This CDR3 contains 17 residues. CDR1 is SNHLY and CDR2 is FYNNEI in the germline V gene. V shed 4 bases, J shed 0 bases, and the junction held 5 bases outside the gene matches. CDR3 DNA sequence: TGTGCCAGCAGTGTGGGGACTAGCGGTATAGCCAAAAACATTCAGTACTTC. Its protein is CASSVGTSGIAKNIQYF.

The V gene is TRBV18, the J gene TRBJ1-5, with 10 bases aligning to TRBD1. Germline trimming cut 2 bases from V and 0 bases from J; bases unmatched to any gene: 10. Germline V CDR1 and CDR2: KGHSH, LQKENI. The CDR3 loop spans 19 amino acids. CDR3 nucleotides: TGTGCCAGCTCACCAGACCCCGGGACAGGGGCGGTTAGCAATCAGCCCCAGCATTTT. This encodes CASSPDPGTGAVSNQPQHF.

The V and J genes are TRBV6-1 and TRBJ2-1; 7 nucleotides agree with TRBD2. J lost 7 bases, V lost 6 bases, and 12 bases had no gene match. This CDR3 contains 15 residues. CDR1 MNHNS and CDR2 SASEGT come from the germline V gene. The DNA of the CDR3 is TGTGCCAGCAGGGAATTTCCCGGGACTACTAATGAGCAGTTCTTC. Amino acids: CASREFPGTTNEQFF.

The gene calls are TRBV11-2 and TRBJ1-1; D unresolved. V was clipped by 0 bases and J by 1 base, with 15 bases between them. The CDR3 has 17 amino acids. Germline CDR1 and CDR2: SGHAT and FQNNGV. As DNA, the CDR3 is TGTGCCAGCAGCTTAGATTCCCGGCAGGCGAAGAACACTGAAGCTTTCTTT. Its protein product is CASSLDSRQAKNTEAFF.

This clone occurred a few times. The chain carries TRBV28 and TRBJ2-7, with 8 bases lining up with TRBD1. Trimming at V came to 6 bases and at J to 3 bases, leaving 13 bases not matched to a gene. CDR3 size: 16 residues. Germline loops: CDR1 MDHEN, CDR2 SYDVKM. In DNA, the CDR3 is TGTGCCAGCAGCCTAGGTCACAGGGGGGTGGGCTACGAGCAGTACTTC. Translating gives CASSLGHRGVGYEQYF.

This chain's CDR3 is CASSSPGGGDTGELFF. Written as DNA, the CDR3 is TGTGCCAGCAGCTCCCCGGGTGGAGGGGACACCGGGGAGCTGTTTTTT. The chain combines TRBV7-6 with TRBJ2-2; D possibly corresponds to TRBD2 (6 bases). V was trimmed by 4 bases and J by 3 bases, leaving 15 bases between them. The CDR3 runs to 16 residues. The germline CDR1 and CDR2 sequences are SGHVS and FNYEAQ.

For the CDR3, the DNA is TGTGCCAGCAGCTTGGGCCTACAGTCCGAAAAACTGTTTTTT. Translation gives CASSLGLQSEKLFF. The rearrangement uses TRBV5-6 and TRBJ1-4; D is ambiguous. Germline lookup yields CDR1 SGHDT and CDR2 YYEEEE. CDR3 length: 14 amino acids. V lost 0 bases and J 8 bases, leaving 11 bases between the germline ends.

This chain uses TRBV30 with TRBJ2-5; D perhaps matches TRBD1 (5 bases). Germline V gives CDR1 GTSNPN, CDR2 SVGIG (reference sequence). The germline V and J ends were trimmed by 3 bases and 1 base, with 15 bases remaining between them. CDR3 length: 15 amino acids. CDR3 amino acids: CAWSGHTKRQETQYF. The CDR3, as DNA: TGTGCCTGGAGCGGACACACCAAACGCCAAGAGACCCAGTACTTC.

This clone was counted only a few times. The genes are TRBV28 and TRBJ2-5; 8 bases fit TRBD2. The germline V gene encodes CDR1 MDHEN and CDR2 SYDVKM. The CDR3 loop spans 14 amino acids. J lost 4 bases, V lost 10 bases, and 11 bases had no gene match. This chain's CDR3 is CATHAGGHTETQYF. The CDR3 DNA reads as TGTGCCACCCATGCGGGGGGTCATACAGAGACCCAGTACTTC.

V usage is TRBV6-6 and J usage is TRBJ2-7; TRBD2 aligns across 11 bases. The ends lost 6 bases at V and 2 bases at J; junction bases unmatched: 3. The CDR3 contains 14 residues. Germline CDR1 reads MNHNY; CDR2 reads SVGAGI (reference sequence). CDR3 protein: CASRTSGGTYEQYF. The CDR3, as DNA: TGTGCCAGCAGAACTAGCGGGGGAACCTACGAGCAGTACTTC.

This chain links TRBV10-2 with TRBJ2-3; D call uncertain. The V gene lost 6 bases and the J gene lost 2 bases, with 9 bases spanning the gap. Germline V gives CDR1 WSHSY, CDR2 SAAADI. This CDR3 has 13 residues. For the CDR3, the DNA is TGCGCCAGCAGGGGCTACTCCACAGATACGCAGTATTTT. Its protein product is CASRGYSTDTQYF.

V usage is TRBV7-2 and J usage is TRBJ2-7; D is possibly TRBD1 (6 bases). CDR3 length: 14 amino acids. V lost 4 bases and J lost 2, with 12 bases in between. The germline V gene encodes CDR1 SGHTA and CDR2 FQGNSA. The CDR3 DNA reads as TGTGCCAGCAGCTACAGTCCAGGGGCCTACGAGCAGTACTTC. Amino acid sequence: CASSYSPGAYEQYF.

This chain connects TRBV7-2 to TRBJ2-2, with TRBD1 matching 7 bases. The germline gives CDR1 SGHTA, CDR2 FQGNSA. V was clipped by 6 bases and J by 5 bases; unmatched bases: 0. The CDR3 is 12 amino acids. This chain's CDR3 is CASRDRTGELFF. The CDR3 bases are TGTGCCAGCAGGGACAGGACCGGGGAGCTGTTTTTT.

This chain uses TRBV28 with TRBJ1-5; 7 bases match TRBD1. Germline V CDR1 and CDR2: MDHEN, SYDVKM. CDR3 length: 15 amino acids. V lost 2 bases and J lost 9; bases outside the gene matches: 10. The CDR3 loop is CASSLGGQGGMPQHF. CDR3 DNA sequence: TGTGCCAGCAGTTTAGGTGGGCAGGGGGGAATGCCCCAGCATTTT.

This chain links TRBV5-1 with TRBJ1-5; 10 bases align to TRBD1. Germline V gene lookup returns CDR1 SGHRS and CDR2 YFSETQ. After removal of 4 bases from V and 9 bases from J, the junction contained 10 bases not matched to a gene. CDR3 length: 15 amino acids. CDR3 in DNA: TGCGCCAGCAGCGCCGGGACAGGGGTAGGGCGGCCCCAGCATTTT. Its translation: CASSAGTGVGRPQHF.

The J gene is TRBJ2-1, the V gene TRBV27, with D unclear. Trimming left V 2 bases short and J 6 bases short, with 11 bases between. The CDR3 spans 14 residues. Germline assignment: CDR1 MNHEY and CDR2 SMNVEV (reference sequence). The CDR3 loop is CASSLMQYGNEQFF. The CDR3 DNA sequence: TGTGCCAGCAGTTTAATGCAGTATGGCAATGAGCAGTTCTTC.

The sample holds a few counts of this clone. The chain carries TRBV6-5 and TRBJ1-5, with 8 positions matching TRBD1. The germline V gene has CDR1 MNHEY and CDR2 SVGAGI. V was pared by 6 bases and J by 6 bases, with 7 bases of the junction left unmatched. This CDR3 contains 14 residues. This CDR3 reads CASSHGTGSQPQHF. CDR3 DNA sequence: TGTGCCAGCAGCCACGGGACAGGTAGTCAGCCCCAGCATTTT.